This TCR beta chain was found in a study of beta chain features in type 1 diabetes. The study reverse transcribed the entire isolated RNA, so it sequenced expressed TCRB transcripts. Assay used: immunoSEQ multiplex PCR; TCRdb lists only in-frame clones, some missing. Of hundreds of thousands of clones in the sample, around a sixth were seen once. The CDR3 is 18 amino acids. Germline CDR1 and CDR2: SGHTA and FQGNSA. The ends were cut back, 2 bases at V and 4 bases at J, with 23 bases in the middle. Sequencing was performed on naive CD4+ T cells from blood. The V call is TRBV7-2, the J call TRBJ2-5; tentative D call: TRBD1 (6 bases). The receptor's source is a woman aged 18-30 years in good health. Here the CDR3 DNA reads TGTGCCAGCAGCTTATCTAAACTACAGGGCTGGTGGGGAGAGACCCAGTACTTC. Translated: CASSLSKLQGWWGETQYF. Full variable domain (missing parts from reference TRBV7-2 and TRBJ2-5): GAGVSQSPSNKVTEKGKDVELRCDPISGHTALYWYRQSLGQGLEFLIYFQGNSAPDKSGLPSDRFSAERTGGSVSTLTIQRTQQEDSAVYLCASSLSKLQGWWGETQYFGPGTRLLVL.